Listed here is a single T cell receptor (beta chain). In the original processing: Amplification with reference gene primers provided the estimates of nucleated cell counts. The protocol was immunoSEQ multiplex PCR, while the TCRdb copy is restricted to in-frame clones and leaves out a portion. V, J and clone size were drawn from that table, and D and trimming were deduced from the DNA. This sample yields tens of thousands of clones, of which roughly 90% are seen a single time; about 5% belongs to the top ten. The sample belongs to a study of blood T cell repertoires in COVID-19. For the study at large: Whether acute or convalescent, the COVID-19 samples came from the United States, Italy and Spain.

The CDR3 extends over 14 amino acids. V was trimmed by 3 bases and J by 6 bases, leaving 13 bases between them. Germline CDR1 SGHDT, CDR2 YYEEEE. This clonotype was obtained from a woman aged 55-75 years with active COVID-19. This chain connects TRBV5-6 to TRBJ2-1; maybe TRBD2 (6 bases). Sequenced: peripheral blood. CDR3 DNA sequence: TGTGCCAGCAGCTCCGGGGACTTCTCCAATGAGCAGTTCTTC. Amino acids: CASSSGDFSNEQFF. The whole variable domain, remainder taken from reference TRBV5-6 and TRBJ2-1, is DAGVTQSPTHLIKTRGQQVTLRCSPKSGHDTVSWYQQALGQGPQFIFQYYEEEERQRGNFPDRFSGHQFPNYSSELNVNALLLGDSALYLCASSSGDFSNEQFFGPGTRLTVL.